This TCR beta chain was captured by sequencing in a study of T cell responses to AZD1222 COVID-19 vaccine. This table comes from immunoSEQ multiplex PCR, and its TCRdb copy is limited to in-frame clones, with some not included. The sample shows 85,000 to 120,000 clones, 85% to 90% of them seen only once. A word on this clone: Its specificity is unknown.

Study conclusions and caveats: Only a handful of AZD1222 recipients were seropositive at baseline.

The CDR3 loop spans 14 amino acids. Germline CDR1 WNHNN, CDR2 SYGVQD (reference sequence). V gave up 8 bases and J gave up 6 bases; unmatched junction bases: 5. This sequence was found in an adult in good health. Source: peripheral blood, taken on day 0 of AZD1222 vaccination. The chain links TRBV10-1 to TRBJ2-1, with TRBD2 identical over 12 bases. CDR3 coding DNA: TGCGCCAGCGGTACTAGCGGGAGGTTCAATGAGCAGTTCTTC. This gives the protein CASGTSGRFNEQFF.